Listed below are T cell receptor beta chains from one sample, sequenced in a study of shared clonotypes between healthy human individuals. Method: immunoSEQ multiplex PCR; TCRdb's copy keeps in-frame clones and lacks some. The table lists about 2.1 million clones, about 93% of them singletons. Sequenced input: naive CD8+ T cells from PBMCs. These receptors originate from a man between 18 and 29 years old in good health. Some clones in this sample may be carry-over from other donors' samples. Both conserved end residues are part of each CDR3. The order of the fields is J gene, V gene, D gene, clone size, CDR3 protein, CDR3 DNA. A D gene is named only where the DNA matches it firmly. Only some rows state a clone size, as once, few, many or a class for expanded clones.

j_call: TRBJ2-1; v_call: TRBV19; d_call: -; clone_size: -; cdr3_aa: CASRSRGFIDEQFF; cdr3_nt: TGTGCCAGTAGATCCCGGGGGTTTATCGATGAGCAGTTCTTC
j_call: TRBJ2-7; v_call: TRBV11-1; d_call: -; clone_size: -; cdr3_aa: CASSGTGSRGEQYF; cdr3_nt: TGTGCCAGCAGCGGAACAGGATCCCGGGGCGAGCAGTACTTC
j_call: TRBJ2-1; v_call: TRBV7-8; d_call: -; clone_size: -; cdr3_aa: CASSPGRGEFNEQFF; cdr3_nt: TGTGCCAGCAGCCCAGGGCGCGGAGAGTTTAATGAGCAGTTCTTC
j_call: TRBJ2-1; v_call: TRBV2; d_call: -; clone_size: -; cdr3_aa: CASSERDSEFF; cdr3_nt: TGTGCCAGCAGTGAAAGGGACTCCGAGTTCTTC
j_call: TRBJ1-2; v_call: TRBV15; d_call: -; clone_size: -; cdr3_aa: CATSRGESTNYGYTF; cdr3_nt: TGTGCCACCAGCAGAGGAGAGTCAACCAACTATGGCTACACCTTC
j_call: TRBJ2-7; v_call: TRBV27; d_call: -; clone_size: -; cdr3_aa: CASSLGPGAYEQYF; cdr3_nt: TGTGCCAGCAGTTTAGGACCCGGGGCCTACGAGCAGTACTTC
j_call: TRBJ2-7; v_call: TRBV4-1; d_call: -; clone_size: -; cdr3_aa: CASSQVAGTSYEQYF; cdr3_nt: TGCGCCAGCAGCCAAGTCGCGGGGACCTCCTACGAGCAGTACTTC
j_call: TRBJ2-3; v_call: TRBV9; d_call: TRBD2; clone_size: -; cdr3_aa: CASSERLAGASDTQYF; cdr3_nt: TGTGCCAGCAGCGAGCGACTAGCGGGAGCTTCAGATACGCAGTATTTT
j_call: TRBJ1-2; v_call: TRBV6-6; d_call: TRBD1; clone_size: -; cdr3_aa: CASSYNRGLYGYTF; cdr3_nt: TGTGCCAGCAGTTACAACAGGGGGCTCTATGGCTACACCTTC
j_call: TRBJ2-1; v_call: TRBV14; d_call: -; clone_size: -; cdr3_aa: CASSQVLHEQFF; cdr3_nt: TGTGCCAGCAGCCAGGTCCTTCATGAGCAGTTCTTC
j_call: TRBJ1-4; v_call: TRBV7-6; d_call: -; clone_size: -; cdr3_aa: CASRPGRSTNEKLFF; cdr3_nt: TGTGCCAGCAGACCGGGACGGTCAACTAATGAAAAACTGTTTTTT
j_call: TRBJ1-1; v_call: TRBV13; d_call: -; clone_size: -; cdr3_aa: CASSFRGLPEAFF; cdr3_nt: TGTGCCAGCAGCTTCAGGGGACTCCCTGAAGCTTTCTTT
j_call: TRBJ2-1; v_call: TRBV18; d_call: TRBD2; clone_size: -; cdr3_aa: CASSPTVREVSRLNEQFF; cdr3_nt: TGTGCCAGCTCACCAACGGTTCGGGAGGTATCAAGGTTGAATGAGCAGTTCTTC
j_call: TRBJ2-1; v_call: TRBV13; d_call: TRBD1; clone_size: -; cdr3_aa: CASRLQGAAYNEQFF; cdr3_nt: TGTGCCAGCAGATTGCAGGGGGCGGCCTACAATGAGCAGTTCTTC
j_call: TRBJ1-2; v_call: TRBV7-9; d_call: -; clone_size: once; cdr3_aa: CASSLRAPGDYGYTF; cdr3_nt: TGTGCCAGCAGCTTAAGGGCCCCGGGTGACTATGGCTACACCTTC
j_call: TRBJ1-2; v_call: TRBV29-1; d_call: -; clone_size: -; cdr3_aa: CSVVLSNYGYTF; cdr3_nt: TGCAGCGTGGTCCTATCTAACTATGGCTACACCTTC
j_call: TRBJ2-7; v_call: TRBV28; d_call: -; clone_size: once; cdr3_aa: CASSATAYEQYF; cdr3_nt: TGTGCCAGCAGCGCTACGGCCTACGAGCAGTACTTC
j_call: TRBJ2-7; v_call: TRBV27; d_call: -; clone_size: -; cdr3_aa: CASSIRDPSYEQYF; cdr3_nt: TGTGCCAGCAGTATCCGGGACCCATCCTACGAGCAGTACTTC
j_call: TRBJ1-5; v_call: TRBV27; d_call: -; clone_size: -; cdr3_aa: CASSLGSVNQPQHF; cdr3_nt: TGTGCCAGCAGTTTGGGTTCGGTCAATCAGCCCCAGCATTTT
j_call: TRBJ1-2; v_call: TRBV27; d_call: TRBD1; clone_size: -; cdr3_aa: CASSPPGQLIYGYTF; cdr3_nt: TGTGCCAGCAGTCCGCCGGGACAGCTAATCTATGGCTACACCTTC
j_call: TRBJ1-1; v_call: TRBV6-5; d_call: TRBD1; clone_size: -; cdr3_aa: CASSYSGTENEAFF; cdr3_nt: TGTGCCAGCAGTTACTCTGGGACAGAAAATGAAGCTTTCTTT
j_call: TRBJ1-2; v_call: TRBV29-1; d_call: TRBD1; clone_size: -; cdr3_aa: CSVRKGDRLYGYTF; cdr3_nt: TGCAGCGTCCGTAAGGGGGACAGACTCTATGGCTACACCTTC
j_call: TRBJ1-1; v_call: TRBV5-6; d_call: -; clone_size: -; cdr3_aa: CASSGMWAVTMNTEAFF; cdr3_nt: TGTGCCAGCAGCGGGATGTGGGCAGTAACAATGAACACTGAAGCTTTCTTT
j_call: TRBJ2-5; v_call: TRBV5-1; d_call: -; clone_size: -; cdr3_aa: CASSTWGGQETQYF; cdr3_nt: TGCGCCAGCAGCACCTGGGGTGGCCAAGAGACCCAGTACTTC
j_call: TRBJ1-4; v_call: TRBV9; d_call: -; clone_size: -; cdr3_aa: CASSAGRATNEKLFF; cdr3_nt: TGTGCCAGCAGCGCCGGCCGTGCAACTAATGAAAAACTGTTTTTT
j_call: TRBJ2-7; v_call: TRBV7-6; d_call: TRBD1; clone_size: -; cdr3_aa: CASSLISGTGILSSYEQYF; cdr3_nt: TGTGCCAGCAGCTTAATTTCCGGGACAGGGATCTTAAGCTCCTACGAGCAGTACTTC
j_call: TRBJ2-7; v_call: TRBV5-1; d_call: TRBD2; clone_size: -; cdr3_aa: CASSGDYYEQYF; cdr3_nt: TGCGCCAGCAGCGGGGACTACTACGAGCAGTACTTC
j_call: TRBJ2-7; v_call: TRBV5-1; d_call: -; clone_size: once; cdr3_aa: CASSFGGGSYEQYF; cdr3_nt: TGCGCCAGCAGCTTCGGGGGCGGCTCCTACGAGCAGTACTTC
j_call: TRBJ2-7; v_call: TRBV9; d_call: TRBD1; clone_size: -; cdr3_aa: CASSPRDRAYEQYF; cdr3_nt: TGTGCCAGCAGCCCTAGAGACAGGGCGTACGAGCAGTACTTC
j_call: TRBJ2-1; v_call: TRBV4-1; d_call: -; clone_size: -; cdr3_aa: CASSQSREQFF; cdr3_nt: TGCGCCAGCAGCCAATCACGGGAGCAGTTCTTC
j_call: TRBJ1-1; v_call: TRBV6-5; d_call: -; clone_size: -; cdr3_aa: CASSYTGVNTEAFF; cdr3_nt: TGTGCCAGCAGTTACACGGGGGTGAACACTGAAGCTTTCTTT
j_call: TRBJ1-1; v_call: TRBV27; d_call: TRBD1; clone_size: -; cdr3_aa: CASSLSGVLGQGRQRNTEAFF; cdr3_nt: TGTGCCAGCAGTTTATCGGGAGTCTTAGGACAGGGGAGGCAAAGGAACACTGAAGCTTTCTTT
j_call: TRBJ2-1; v_call: TRBV5-1; d_call: -; clone_size: -; cdr3_aa: CASRGPGVSSYNEQFF; cdr3_nt: TGCGCCAGCAGGGGTCCGGGGGTAAGCTCCTACAATGAGCAGTTCTTC
j_call: TRBJ2-7; v_call: TRBV11-2; d_call: -; clone_size: -; cdr3_aa: CASSPAASSYEQYF; cdr3_nt: TGTGCCAGCAGCCCAGCCGCTAGCTCCTACGAGCAGTACTTC
j_call: TRBJ2-7; v_call: TRBV29-1; d_call: -; clone_size: -; cdr3_aa: CSVGAGNYEQYF; cdr3_nt: TGCAGCGTTGGGGCAGGGAACTACGAGCAGTACTTC
j_call: TRBJ2-1; v_call: TRBV4-3; d_call: -; clone_size: -; cdr3_aa: CASSQDRVTPGANEQFF; cdr3_nt: TGCGCCAGCAGCCAAGATCGCGTGACTCCAGGCGCAAATGAGCAGTTCTTC
j_call: TRBJ2-7; v_call: TRBV19; d_call: -; clone_size: few; cdr3_aa: CASSIIGGYEQYF; cdr3_nt: TGTGCCAGTAGTATCATAGGGGGCTACGAGCAGTACTTC
j_call: TRBJ1-1; v_call: TRBV19; d_call: TRBD1; clone_size: -; cdr3_aa: CASSVREDRGAEAFF; cdr3_nt: TGTGCCAGTAGTGTTAGGGAGGACAGGGGCGCTGAAGCTTTCTTT